One sample yielded the 28 T cell receptor beta chains listed below, sequenced in a study of T cell responses to AZD1222 COVID-19 vaccine. Produced via immunoSEQ multiplex PCR; TCRdb's table is partial and in-frame only. The data hold over 150,000 clones, with 87% observed a single time. The sample in question was peripheral blood, obtained on day 0 of AZD1222 vaccination. Receptors were obtained from an adult in good health.

V and J are TRBV6-5 and TRBJ2-1; 7 bases agree with TRBD2. Germline trimming cut 2 bases from V and 9 bases from J; bases unmatched to any gene: 7. CDR1 MNHEY and CDR2 SVGAGI come from the germline V gene. The CDR3 runs to 14 residues. For the CDR3, the DNA is TGTGCCAGCAGTTACGTCGGGGGGACGGGTGAGCAGTTCTTC. It yields the protein CASSYVGGTGEQFF.

Here the CDR3 reads CASSAGTPTQPQHF. Written as DNA, the CDR3 is TGTGCCAGCAGTGCCGGGACACCGACTCAGCCCCAGCATTTT. The chain uses TRBV2 and TRBJ1-5; D is perhaps TRBD1 (6 bases). The V gene's germline CDR1 is SNHLY and CDR2 FYNNEI. The CDR3 has 14 residues. Trimming removed 4 bases at V and 6 bases at J, with 13 bases between.

The sample holds one count of this clone. This CDR3 reads CASSQVDLGLPTYNEQFF. The CDR3 coding sequence is TGCGCCAGCAGCCAAGTCGACCTGGGACTACCCACCTACAATGAGCAGTTCTTC. The gene calls are TRBV4-1 and TRBJ2-1; TRBD2 aligns across 7 bases. CDR3 length: 18 amino acids. The trim removed 1 base at V and 2 bases at J, leaving 11 bases unmatched. Germline CDR1 MGHRA, CDR2 YSYEKL.

This chain joins TRBV15 and TRBJ2-5; tentative D call: TRBD2 (6 bases). Looked up from germline, CDR1 is LNHNV and CDR2 is YYDKDF (reference sequence). The V end lost 0 bases, the J end lost 3 bases, and 8 bases lay between the germline ends. The CDR3 length is 14 residues. CDR3 nucleotide sequence: TGTGCCACCAGCAGAGACTTAGCGGAAGAGACCCAGTACTTC. Its translation is CATSRDLAEETQYF. Variable domain in full (rest from reference TRBV15 and TRBJ2-5): DAMVIQNPRYQVTQFGKPVTLSCSQTLNHNVMYWYQQKSSQAPKLLFHYYDKDFNNEADTPDNFQSRRPNTSFCFLDIRSPGLGDTAMYLCATSRDLAEETQYFGPGTRLLVL.

The CDR3 region is CASSENRITNTEAFF. The CDR3 nucleotides read TGTGCCAGCAGTGAAAATCGCATCACGAACACTGAAGCTTTCTTT. J is TRBJ1-1 and V is TRBV2; no clear D. Trimming removed 2 bases from V and 1 base from J, with 11 bases in between. CDR3 size: 15 residues. Germline values: CDR1 SNHLY, CDR2 FYNNEI.

This clone has a handful of counts. The chain employs TRBV12-3 or TRBV12-4 and TRBJ2-5; the D gene is possibly TRBD2 (6 bases). The CDR3 extends over 12 amino acids. V shed 3 bases and J shed 5 bases, with 7 bases lying between them. In DNA form, the CDR3 reads TGTGCCAGCAGTTTCGGGGGTGAGACCCAGTACTTC. This gives the protein CASSFGGETQYF.

V gene TRBV5-6 combines with J gene TRBJ2-2; no definite D call. The CDR3 has 14 amino acids. Germline lookup yields CDR1 SGHDT and CDR2 YYEEEE. V was cut by 2 bases and J by 2 bases, with 7 bases left in between. The CDR3 loop is CASSFMSNTGELFF. As DNA, the CDR3 is TGTGCCAGCAGCTTTATGAGTAACACCGGGGAGCTGTTTTTT.

CDR3 in DNA: TGCAGCGCCGTAGGGGATTTACGGGACAGTTCTTCCTATGGCTACACCTTC. Amino acids: CSAVGDLRDSSSYGYTF. The rearrangement joins TRBV29-1 to TRBJ1-2, with 7 bases aligning to TRBD1. J lost 4 bases, V lost 7 bases, and 21 bases had no gene match. Germline lookup yields CDR1 SQVTM and CDR2 ANQGSEA. The CDR3 loop spans 17 amino acids.

This rearrangement joins TRBV9 to TRBJ2-1; 8 bases agree with TRBD2. J lost 9 bases, V lost 0 bases, and 5 bases had no gene match. The germline V gene encodes CDR1 SGDLS and CDR2 YYNGEE. This CDR3 has 14 amino acids. The CDR3 protein is CASSVEIAGREQFF. Written as DNA, the CDR3 is TGTGCCAGCAGCGTAGAGATAGCGGGGCGTGAGCAGTTCTTC.

This chain connects TRBV12-3 or TRBV12-4 to TRBJ1-2; no firm D call. The CDR3 is 12 amino acids. The ends were cut back, 6 bases at V and 8 bases at J, with 13 bases in the middle. The CDR3 loop is CASRFGSWGYTF. As DNA, the CDR3 is TGTGCCAGCAGGTTCGGCAGTTGGGGCTACACCTTC.

CDR3 residues: CASSEGQGGPNSPLHF. For the CDR3, the DNA is TGTGCCAGCAGTGAGGGACAGGGGGGGCCGAATTCACCCCTCCACTTT. The rearrangement joins TRBV6-1 to TRBJ1-6; 11 bases match TRBD1. CDR3 size: 16 residues. Germline CDR1 and CDR2: MNHNS and SASEGT. With 3 bases clipped from V and 7 bases from J, the junction kept 5 bases outside the gene matches.

V and J are TRBV12-3 or TRBV12-4 and TRBJ1-2, with 7 bases that match TRBD1. The CDR3 totals 13 residues. V lost 7 bases to trimming and J lost 6 bases; unmatched junction nucleotides: 8. The CDR3 is CASTRQGVNGYTF. CDR3 in DNA: TGTGCCAGCACCCGACAGGGCGTAAATGGCTACACCTTC.

With respect to this clone: One junction end disagrees with the germline gene, perhaps due to a read error. The chain combines TRBV28 with TRBJ1-1; 7 positions match TRBD1. The length of the CDR3 is 13 residues. Germline V gene lookup returns CDR1 MDHEN and CDR2 SYDVKM. CDR3 in amino acids: CATSQGDRTEAFF. The CDR3 nucleotides are TGTGCCACCAGTCAGGGGGATCGCACTGAAGCTTTCTTT.

This rearrangement joins TRBV7-9 to TRBJ1-1; 7 nucleotides align to TRBD1. Germline CDR1 and CDR2: SEHNR and FQNEAQ (reference sequence). The CDR3 extends over 14 amino acids. Germline trimming cut 6 bases from V and 4 bases from J; bases unmatched to any gene: 8. Here the CDR3 reads CASRTSTGSTEAFF. CDR3 in DNA: TGTGCCAGCAGAACCTCGACAGGGAGCACTGAAGCTTTCTTT.

V gene TRBV7-8 combines with J gene TRBJ1-5; tentatively, D is TRBD1 (5 bases). This CDR3 is built from 15 residues. Between the trimmed V and J ends, which lost 5 bases and 3 bases, there was a span of 14 bases. The V gene's germline CDR1 is SGHVS and CDR2 FQNEAQ. The CDR3 region is CASSAPWGDNQPQHF. The CDR3 bases are TGTGCCAGCAGCGCCCCATGGGGGGACAATCAGCCCCAGCATTTT.

This chain joins TRBV5-4 and TRBJ1-1; no firm D call. V shed 0 bases and J shed 0 bases, with 9 bases lying between them. The V gene's germline CDR1 is SGHNT and CDR2 YYREEE (reference sequence). The CDR3 extends over 15 amino acids. The CDR3 nucleotides are TGTGCCAGCAGCTTGGGAGGTCAGCTGAACACTGAAGCTTTCTTT. It is translated as CASSLGGQLNTEAFF.

The V call is TRBV10-3, the J call TRBJ1-5, with 11 bases that match TRBD1. CDR3 size: 16 residues. Germline-derived CDR1 and CDR2 are ENHRY and SYGVKD. The ends lost 0 bases at V and 8 bases at J; junction bases unmatched: 6. CDR3 protein: CAISESAGTGGKPQHF. The CDR3 DNA sequence: TGTGCCATCAGTGAGTCGGCGGGGACAGGGGGAAAGCCCCAGCATTTT.

The CDR3 is CASSVASLAGGRQFF. CDR3 DNA sequence: TGTGCCAGCAGCGTAGCAAGTCTAGCGGGAGGGCGGCAGTTCTTC. This chain links TRBV9 with TRBJ2-1; 12 bases are a match to TRBD2. The CDR3 consists of 15 residues. CDR1 and CDR2 from the germline V gene are SGDLS and YYNGEE. The ends lost 0 bases at V and 12 bases at J; junction bases unmatched: 7.

This clone was picked up a small number of times. This sequence joins TRBV7-9 and TRBJ2-1, with 7 bases fitting TRBD2. The V segment lost 7 bases and the J segment 8 bases; nucleotides outside the gene matches: 17. The CDR3 consists of 16 residues. Germline CDR1 is SEHNR and CDR2 is FQNEAQ (reference sequence). This chain's CDR3 is CASNPGGDYSVHEQFF. DNA for the CDR3: TGTGCCAGCAACCCCGGAGGGGACTATTCGGTGCATGAGCAGTTCTTC.

The chain couples TRBV18 to TRBJ2-5; D not resolved. V was cut by 2 bases and J by 3 bases, with 4 bases left in between. The CDR3 spans 12 residues. CDR1 KGHSH and CDR2 LQKENI come from the germline V gene. The CDR3 nucleotides read TGTGCCAGCTCACCATTGGAAGAGACCCAGTACTTC. Its protein product is CASSPLEETQYF.

The chain recombines TRBV7-9 with TRBJ2-7, with 8 bases fitting TRBD1. This CDR3 spans 13 amino acids. V lost 8 bases and J lost 5; bases outside the gene matches: 8. The germline gives CDR1 SEHNR, CDR2 FQNEAQ (reference sequence). The CDR3 DNA is TGTGCCAGCGAGGACAGGGTTCATCACGAGCAGTACTTC. Protein: CASEDRVHHEQYF.

This clone was seen a single time. The CDR3 nucleotides read TGTGCCAGCAGCCTCTGGACTAGCGTTGGTGGCGGGGAGCTGTTTTTT. It codes for CASSLWTSVGGGELFF. The chain recombines TRBV7-8 with TRBJ2-2; TRBD2 aligns across 9 bases. This CDR3 has 16 residues. Trimming took 5 bases from V and 7 from J; bases not matched to a gene: 11. Germline V gives CDR1 SGHVS, CDR2 FQNEAQ. Full variable domain (remainder filled in from reference TRBV7-8 and TRBJ2-2): GAGVSQSPRYKVAKRGQDVALRCDPISGHVSLFWYQQALGQGPEFLTYFQNEAQLDKSGLPSDRFFAERPEGSVSTLKIQRTQQEDSAVYLCASSLWTSVGGGELFFGEGSRLTVL.

V and J are TRBV4-2 and TRBJ2-2; unclear D gene. CDR3 length: 13 residues. Trimming stripped 2 bases from V and 5 bases from J, with 6 bases between. Looked up from germline, CDR1 is LGHNA and CDR2 is YNFKEQ. The CDR3 loop is CASSQILTGELFF. CDR3 bases: TGTGCCAGCAGCCAAATACTGACCGGGGAGCTGTTTTTT.

The J gene is TRBJ2-3, the V gene TRBV7-2; D assignment may be TRBD1 or TRBD2 (7 bases each). The CDR3 is made up of 17 amino acids. Germline CDR1 SGHTA, CDR2 FQGNSA. Trimming stripped 4 bases from V and 4 bases from J, with 21 bases between. The CDR3 protein is CASSSAGGAALADTQYF. The CDR3 bases are TGTGCCAGCAGCTCCGCAGGGGGGGCAGCCCTCGCAGATACGCAGTATTTT.

V and J are TRBV6-5 and TRBJ1-2; 7 bases line up with TRBD1. Germline V lookup: CDR1 MNHEY, CDR2 SVGAGI. V was clipped by 5 bases and J by 4 bases; unmatched bases: 10. The CDR3 runs to 15 residues. For the CDR3, the DNA is TGTGCCAGCAGTCCCCAGGGGGGGCGCACCTATGGCTACACCTTC. It encodes CASSPQGGRTYGYTF.

In the case of this clone: Other DNA sequences in the same sample also yield this CDR3. This chain uses TRBV28 with TRBJ1-2; D ambiguous. Germline V gene data show CDR1 as MDHEN and CDR2 as SYDVKM. The CDR3 length is 13 residues. V lost 2 bases to trimming and J lost 4 bases, with 8 bases between them. CDR3 in amino acids: CASSLRAGYGYTF. The CDR3 DNA follows: TGTGCCAGCAGTTTAAGGGCGGGCTATGGCTACACCTTC.

This chain links TRBV5-6 with TRBJ2-7; 7 bases line up with TRBD2. Germline loops: CDR1 SGHDT, CDR2 YYEEEE. V lost 10 bases to trimming and J lost 2 bases; unmatched junction nucleotides: 12. This CDR3 has 14 amino acids. The CDR3 nucleotides read TGTGCCTCGGCCTGGGAGGGAAGGGCCTACGAGCAGTACTTC. Translation: CASAWEGRAYEQYF.

This chain links TRBV10-3 with TRBJ2-3, with 11 nucleotides matching TRBD2. CDR1 ENHRY and CDR2 SYGVKD come from the germline V gene. V shed 6 bases and J 3 bases; nucleotides not matched to a gene: 11. The length of the CDR3 is 17 residues. The DNA for the CDR3 is TGTGCCATCAGAGAACCTATAGCGGGAGGGGAAACAGATACGCAGTATTTT. Protein sequence: CAIREPIAGGETDTQYF.